One and the same sample provided the 26 T cell receptor beta chains below, sequenced in a study of shared clonotypes between healthy human individuals. Only in-frame clones appear in the TCRdb table, and some are missing; sequencing was by immunoSEQ multiplex PCR. Of roughly 1 million clones listed, 75% to 80% are singletons. Specimen: memory CD4+ T cells from PBMCs. Regarding subset: CD45RA-negative fraction. Every receptor here comes from a man between 18 and 35 years old in good health. Some clones in this sample may be carry-over from other donors' samples.

This chain uses TRBV10-3 with TRBJ2-6, with D tentatively TRBD2 (6 bases). The CDR3 is made up of 14 amino acids. Germline CDR1 and CDR2: ENHRY and SYGVKD. V lost 7 bases and J 4 bases, leaving 11 bases between the germline ends. This chain's CDR3 is CAIMPGDGANVLTF. In DNA, the CDR3 is TGTGCCATCATGCCGGGGGACGGGGCCAACGTCCTGACTTTC.

At least ten counts were recorded for this clone. The chain uses TRBV28 and TRBJ1-6, with a tentative D call TRBD1 (6 bases). V gave up 6 bases and J gave up 9 bases, with 15 bases separating them. The germline CDR1 and CDR2 sequences are MDHEN and SYDVKM. This CDR3 region has 14 residues. CDR3 sequence: CASRGGRGASPLHF. The CDR3 coding sequence is TGTGCCAGCAGGGGGGGCAGGGGAGCTTCACCCCTCCACTTT.

This clone was recorded a few times. The chain employs TRBV14 and TRBJ2-7; perhaps D is TRBD1 or TRBD2 (5 bases each). This CDR3 contains 16 residues. CDR1 and CDR2 (germline): SGHDN, FVKESK. V was trimmed by 4 bases and J by 3 bases, leaving 19 bases between them. As DNA, the CDR3 is TGTGCCAGCAGCCCTAGGGACCAACTCTCAGGCTACGAGCAGTACTTC. Its translation is CASSPRDQLSGYEQYF. The entire variable domain, with the rest obtained from reference TRBV14 and TRBJ2-7, is as follows: EAGVTQFPSHSVIEKGQTVTLRCDPISGHDNLYWYRRVMGKEIKFLLHFVKESKQDESGMPNNRFLAERTGGTYSTLKVQPAELEDSGVYFCASSPRDQLSGYEQYFGPGTRLTVT.

This clone showed up just a few times. The V and J genes are TRBV4-2 and TRBJ1-1; the D is unclear. The CDR3 length is 14 residues. V dropped 2 bases and J dropped 6 bases, with 13 bases sitting between them. Germline V lookup: CDR1 LGHNA, CDR2 YNFKEQ. CDR3 loop: CASSQPLGYPEAFF. The CDR3 nucleotides read TGTGCCAGCAGCCAACCCCTGGGTTATCCTGAAGCTTTCTTT.

This clone was detected a few times. The V call is TRBV7-2, the J call TRBJ2-3; D possibly corresponds to TRBD1 (5 bases). The V end lost 2 bases, the J end lost 1 base, and 13 bases lay between the germline ends. Germline lookup yields CDR1 SGHTA and CDR2 FQGNSA. There are 16 residues in the CDR3. The CDR3 sequence is CASSLFDGRGTDTQYF. The CDR3, as DNA: TGTGCCAGCAGCTTATTCGACGGCAGGGGCACAGATACGCAGTATTTT.

CDR3 sequence: CASRSPNGVEQYF. In DNA, the CDR3 is TGTGCCAGCAGGTCTCCTAACGGCGTCGAGCAGTACTTC. The chain employs TRBV28 and TRBJ2-7; D is uncertain. V was pared by 6 bases and J by 6 bases, with 15 bases between. This CDR3 is 13 amino acids long. Per the germline V gene, CDR1 is MDHEN and CDR2 is SYDVKM.

The J gene is TRBJ2-3, the V gene TRBV29-1; D not resolved. The germline V gene has CDR1 SQVTM and CDR2 ANQGSEA. Trimming took 3 bases from V and 8 from J, leaving 12 bases between them. The CDR3 sequence is 12 residues long. This CDR3 reads CSVDGGKGTQYF. The DNA of the CDR3 is TGCAGCGTTGATGGCGGAAAGGGTACGCAGTATTTT.

This clone has just one count. The rearrangement joins TRBV29-1 to TRBJ2-1; 16 bases line up with TRBD2. The V gene end was trimmed by 7 bases and the J gene end by 8 bases; junction bases not matched to a gene: 11. This CDR3 contains 16 residues. CDR1 SQVTM and CDR2 ANQGSEA come from the germline V gene. CDR3 sequence reads: CSAGTSGRAGFYEQFF. For the CDR3, the DNA is TGCAGCGCCGGGACTAGCGGGAGGGCGGGCTTTTATGAGCAGTTCTTC.

This chain links TRBV4-3 with TRBJ1-5; D is ambiguous. This CDR3 spans 15 amino acids. Trimming took off 0 bases at V and 1 base at J, with 7 bases between the two ends. In germline, CDR1 is LGHNA, CDR2 YSLEER. The CDR3 here is CASSQDVRSNQPQHF. The CDR3 coding sequence is TGCGCCAGCAGCCAAGATGTGAGGAGCAATCAGCCCCAGCATTTT.

V usage is TRBV7-9 and J usage is TRBJ2-7; 8 bases are shared with TRBD1. Trimming at V came to 6 bases and at J to 1 base, leaving 2 bases not matched to a gene. This CDR3 has 13 residues. Germline CDR1 SEHNR, CDR2 FQNEAQ (reference sequence). CDR3 sequence reads: CASSTGGSYEQYF. The DNA for the CDR3 is TGTGCCAGCAGTACAGGGGGGTCCTACGAGCAGTACTTC.

CDR3 sequence: CASSFPVEETQYF. The CDR3 DNA follows: TGCGCCAGCAGCTTCCCAGTAGAAGAGACCCAGTACTTC. The chain links TRBV5-1 to TRBJ2-5, with D uncertain. Trimming pared 2 bases from V and 3 bases from J, leaving 8 bases between. The CDR3 contains 13 residues. Germline V gene lookup returns CDR1 SGHRS and CDR2 YFSETQ.

This clone has a single count. The chain carries TRBV11-2 and TRBJ2-4; 8 positions match TRBD2. Germline V gene sequence: CDR1 SGHAT, CDR2 FQNNGV. V trimming: 3 bases; J trimming: 8 bases; junction bases outside the gene matches: 9. CDR3 size: 15 residues. As DNA, the CDR3 is TGTGCCAGCAGCTTTAGCGGGAATACGCCGGACATTCAGTACTTC. Translating it yields CASSFSGNTPDIQYF.

This chain connects TRBV30 to TRBJ2-2; TRBD1 or TRBD2 may be the D gene (5 bases each). Per germline, CDR1 GTSNPN and CDR2 SVGIG (reference sequence). CDR3 size: 14 residues. Trimming removed 4 bases at V and 5 bases at J, with 14 bases between. The CDR3 loop is CAWKPRGGTGELFF. The CDR3 region has the DNA TGTGCCTGGAAACCTCGGGGCGGTACCGGGGAGCTGTTTTTT.

This chain connects TRBV28 to TRBJ1-2, with D possibly TRBD1 on 5 matching bases. The CDR3 extends over 14 amino acids. Germline V gives CDR1 MDHEN, CDR2 SYDVKM. Between the trimmed V and J ends, which lost 7 bases and 3 bases, there was a span of 15 bases. CDR3: CASTTPGTDYGYTF. The CDR3 coding sequence is TGTGCCAGCACCACCCCCGGGACGGACTATGGCTACACCTTC.

The chain links TRBV5-4 to TRBJ2-2; D unclear. V lost 3 bases, J lost 5 bases, and 14 bases lay in between. The CDR3 is 15 amino acids. Germline CDR1 and CDR2: SGHNT and YYREEE (reference sequence). The CDR3 DNA reads as TGTGCCAGCAGCTCGGGTGGCAGGAGAACCGGGGAGCTGTTTTTT. It encodes CASSSGGRRTGELFF.

This chain connects TRBV18 to TRBJ1-5; 9 nucleotides agree with TRBD1. The germline CDR1 and CDR2 sequences are KGHSH and LQKENI. This CDR3 comprises 16 residues. V lost 2 bases, J lost 0 bases, and 2 bases stayed unmatched. CDR3 region: CASSPGTGNSNQPQHF. In DNA form, the CDR3 reads TGTGCCAGCTCACCAGGGACAGGGAATAGCAATCAGCCCCAGCATTTT.

This sequence joins TRBV4-1 and TRBJ1-1, with no clear D. Germline V gives CDR1 MGHRA, CDR2 YSYEKL. The CDR3 sequence is 14 residues long. V lost 2 bases and J 1 base, leaving 8 bases between the germline ends. CDR3 in amino acids: CASSQFSANTEAFF. CDR3 nucleotide sequence: TGCGCCAGCAGCCAATTCTCAGCGAACACTGAAGCTTTCTTT.

J is TRBJ1-2 and V is TRBV2; D unresolved. Trimming pared 6 bases from V and 8 bases from J, leaving 7 bases between. This CDR3 is 10 amino acids long. Germline-derived CDR1 and CDR2 are SNHLY and FYNNEI. DNA of the CDR3: TGTGCCAGCAGGTCACAAGGCTACACCTTC. Translating gives CASRSQGYTF. Full variable domain (rest looked up from reference TRBV2 and TRBJ1-2): EPEVTQTPSHQVTQMGQEVILRCVPISNHLYFYWYRQILGQKVEFLVSFYNNEISEKSEIFDDQFSVERPDGSNFTLKIRSTKLEDSAMYFCASRSQGYTFGSGTRLTVV.

This clone was recorded many times. The chain uses TRBV4-1 and TRBJ2-3, with D perhaps TRBD1 or TRBD2 (5 bases each). The germline CDR1 and CDR2 sequences are MGHRA and YSYEKL. Trimming stripped 3 bases from V and 5 bases from J, with 18 bases between. The CDR3 length is 16 residues. The chain's CDR3 is CASSQGDRRSGDTQYF. DNA for the CDR3: TGCGCCAGCAGCCAGGGGGATAGGCGGTCCGGAGATACGCAGTATTTT.

This clone was picked up a small number of times. The chain has TRBV28 and TRBJ1-2; D is perhaps TRBD1 (6 bases). Trimming removed 5 bases at V and 6 bases at J, with 19 bases between. This CDR3 comprises 15 residues. Looked up from germline, CDR1 is MDHEN and CDR2 is SYDVKM. The CDR3 loop reads CASSHERLGQNGYTF. The CDR3 region has the DNA TGTGCCAGCAGTCATGAGAGGTTGGGACAAAATGGCTACACCTTC.

The rearrangement joins TRBV6-5 to TRBJ2-7; weak D call: TRBD1 (5 bases). V shed 11 bases and J shed 4 bases, with 24 bases lying between them. The CDR3 loop spans 15 amino acids. Germline loops: CDR1 MNHEY, CDR2 SVGAGI. CDR3 loop: CACKAPSRAGYEQYF. As DNA, the CDR3 is TGTGCCTGCAAGGCTCCGTCCAGGGCAGGATACGAGCAGTACTTC.

The gene calls are TRBV9 and TRBJ2-3, with D uncertain. The germline CDR1 and CDR2 sequences are SGDLS and YYNGEE. The CDR3 has 13 amino acids. Trimming removed 10 bases at V and 0 bases at J, with 12 bases between. The CDR3 reads CASAASSTDTQYF. The CDR3 DNA reads TGTGCCTCCGCGGCTTCTAGCACAGATACGCAGTATTTT.

Details on this clone: A much bigger clone sits one base away, suggesting this may be a read error. The chain combines TRBV6-5 with TRBJ2-7; TRBD2 aligns across 8 bases. Germline CDR1 is MNHEY and CDR2 is SVGAGI. CDR3 length equals 15 residues. J was trimmed by 0 bases and V by 6 bases; bases with no gene match: 7. The CDR3 region is CASSQTSASSYEQYF. In DNA form, the CDR3 reads TGTGCCAGCAGCCAGACTAGCGCGAGCTCCTACGAGCAGTACTTC.

V gene TRBV2 combines with J gene TRBJ2-7; the match to TRBD2 covers 14 bases. Germline lookup yields CDR1 SNHLY and CDR2 FYNNEI. The ends lost 6 bases at V and 4 bases at J; junction bases unmatched: 5. The CDR3 is 15 amino acids. DNA for the CDR3: TGTGCCAGCAGCCAGGGGACTAGCGGGAGTTACGAGCAGTACTTC. It encodes CASSQGTSGSYEQYF.

The CDR3 region is CASSDNDRVSGANVLTF. In DNA form, the CDR3 reads TGTGCCAGCAGTGATAACGACAGGGTCTCTGGGGCCAACGTCCTGACTTTC. V is TRBV6-4 and J is TRBJ2-6, with 7 bases matching TRBD1. CDR3 size: 17 residues. V was pared by 3 bases and J by 0 bases, with 5 bases of the junction left unmatched. Germline V CDR1 and CDR2: MRHNA, SNTAGT.

Turning to this clone: One end of the junction varies from germline; a read error may be responsible. The V gene is TRBV6-5, the J gene TRBJ2-4; 10 bases agree with TRBD2. The CDR3 spans 15 residues. Germline V lookup: CDR1 MNHEY, CDR2 SVGAGI. The CDR3 protein is CAISLAGGQKNIQYF. DNA for the CDR3: TGTGCCATCAGTTTAGCGGGAGGTCAGAAAAACATTCAGTACTTC.